The 23 T cell receptor beta chains in this list originate from one sample, sequenced in a study of T cell responses to AZD1222 COVID-19 vaccine. The method was immunoSEQ multiplex PCR; TCRdb's version includes in-frame clones alone and lacks a portion of them. The data show 80,000 to 95,000 clones, with 90% seen just once and approximately 5.8% held by the top ten. The specimen comprised peripheral blood, sampled on day 0 of AZD1222 vaccination. Receptors originate from an adult in good health.

The chain employs TRBV27 and TRBJ2-7; D perhaps matches TRBD1 (5 bases). V lost 1 base to trimming and J lost 6 bases, with 7 bases between them. The CDR3 is 12 residues long. The germline gives CDR1 MNHEY, CDR2 SMNVEV (reference sequence). Here the CDR3 reads CASSLWGTEQYF. CDR3 sequence (DNA): TGTGCCAGCAGTTTATGGGGCACCGAGCAGTACTTC.

This chain connects TRBV6-2 or TRBV6-3 to TRBJ2-1; D gene ambiguous. This CDR3 comprises 14 residues. The germline gives CDR1 MNHEY, CDR2 SVGEGT. Trimming removed 5 bases at V and 1 base at J, with 9 bases between. This chain's CDR3 is CASSDRLSYNEQFF. The CDR3 coding sequence is TGTGCCAGCAGTGACCGACTTTCCTACAATGAGCAGTTCTTC.

The CDR3 nucleotides read TGCGCCAGCAGCCAACACCCGGCCAGGGGGAAACTAAAAGAAGCTTTCTTT. Amino acid sequence: CASSQHPARGKLKEAFF. The J gene is TRBJ1-1, the V gene TRBV4-1; 7 bases agree with TRBD1. Losses at the gene ends were 2 bases for V and 8 bases for J; bases not matched to a gene: 17. The CDR3 is made up of 17 amino acids. In germline, CDR1 is MGHRA, CDR2 YSYEKL.

The gene calls are TRBV4-2 and TRBJ1-2, with TRBD1 matching over 8 bases. The CDR3 length is 18 residues. Germline V CDR1 and CDR2: LGHNA, YNFKEQ. With V trimmed by 1 base and J by 3 bases, 13 bases remained unmatched. The CDR3 region is CASSQGQGYGGVYYGYTF. DNA for the CDR3: TGTGCCAGCAGCCAAGGACAGGGGTACGGCGGGGTATACTATGGCTACACCTTC.

The V and J genes are TRBV30 and TRBJ1-2; 12 nucleotides align to TRBD1. Trimming at V came to 3 bases and at J to 1 base, leaving 6 bases not matched to a gene. Germline loops: CDR1 GTSNPN, CDR2 SVGIG (reference sequence). CDR3 size: 16 residues. The DNA for the CDR3 is TGTGCCTGGAGAGGGGACAGGGGGCGTCGTAACTATGGCTACACCTTC. Encoded protein: CAWRGDRGRRNYGYTF.

The gene calls are TRBV21-1 and TRBJ2-5; TRBD2 is the table's D call, not checked against the DNA. TRBV21-1 corresponds to a pseudogene. This CDR3 has 18 residues. As DNA, the CDR3 is TGTGCCAGCCTAGAAAGCCCTAGCGGGGGGAATTACCAAGAGACCCAGTACTTC. Protein sequence: CASLESPSGGNYQETQYF.

The rearrangement uses TRBV6-5 and TRBJ1-3; 7 bases fit TRBD1. The CDR3 contains 15 residues. J gave up 3 bases and V 5 bases, and 7 bases lay outside the gene matches. Germline loops: CDR1 MNHEY, CDR2 SVGAGI. CDR3 nucleotides: TGTGCCAGCAGTCCAGCAGGGGGTCGTGGAAACACCATATATTTT. Its protein is CASSPAGGRGNTIYF.

This chain joins TRBV15 and TRBJ2-2, with TRBD2 matching over 7 bases. CDR3 length: 17 amino acids. V was clipped by 0 bases and J by 3 bases; unmatched bases: 7. The germline CDR1 and CDR2 sequences are LNHNV and YYDKDF (reference sequence). The CDR3 protein is CATSRDLASGDTGELFF. The DNA for the CDR3 is TGTGCCACCAGCAGAGATCTGGCTAGCGGAGACACCGGGGAGCTGTTTTTT.

J is TRBJ2-3 and V is TRBV7-8, with D tentatively TRBD2 (7 bases). The CDR3 length is 16 residues. The germline CDR1 and CDR2 sequences are SGHVS and FQNEAQ. Trimming left V 8 bases short and J 5 bases short, with 23 bases between. CDR3 protein: CASGPPLWGGEDTQYF. CDR3 coding DNA: TGTGCCAGCGGCCCGCCTTTGTGGGGGGGCGAAGATACGCAGTATTTT.

The chain employs TRBV7-8 and TRBJ1-5; weak D call: TRBD1 (5 bases). V was cut by 5 bases and J by 4 bases, with 12 bases left in between. The CDR3 runs to 14 residues. Germline CDR1 reads SGHVS; CDR2 reads FQNEAQ. This chain's CDR3 is CASSVIGGNQPQHF. The CDR3 DNA reads TGTGCCAGCAGCGTCATTGGGGGAAATCAGCCCCAGCATTTT.

V and J are TRBV6-5 and TRBJ1-6; weak D call: TRBD1 (6 bases). CDR1 is MNHEY and CDR2 is SVGAGI in the germline V gene. V was pared by 6 bases and J by 9 bases, with 12 bases between. This CDR3 has 13 residues. The DNA for the CDR3 is TGTGCCAGCAGGCGGGACACCCCTTCACCCCTCCACTTT. The encoded protein is CASRRDTPSPLHF.

The V gene is TRBV27, the J gene TRBJ1-2; D gene ambiguous. The CDR3 is made up of 13 amino acids. The V gene lost 5 bases and the J gene lost 6 bases, with 13 bases spanning the gap. Germline CDR1 reads MNHEY; CDR2 reads SMNVEV (reference sequence). The CDR3 DNA is TGTGCCAGCAGTCCGACCTTACGGGATGGCTACACCTTC. Amino acids: CASSPTLRDGYTF.

This chain links TRBV7-6 with TRBJ1-1; D remains ambiguous. The CDR3 is 15 residues long. V gave up 1 base and J gave up 2 bases, with 11 bases separating them. Germline lookup yields CDR1 SGHVS and CDR2 FNYEAQ. The CDR3 nucleotides are TGTGCCAGCAGCTTAGGGAGGGCACTTAACACTGAAGCTTTCTTT. As protein: CASSLGRALNTEAFF.

J is TRBJ1-3 and V is TRBV6-6; tentatively, D is TRBD1 (6 bases). Germline V gives CDR1 MNHNY, CDR2 SVGAGI (reference sequence). V was shortened by 3 bases and J by 7 bases, with 16 bases between the two germline ends. This CDR3 has 15 residues. The DNA for the CDR3 is TGTGCCAGCAGTTATACCGACAGGCGAGGCAACACCATATATTTT. This encodes CASSYTDRRGNTIYF.

The chain recombines TRBV30 with TRBJ1-1; a possible D gene is TRBD1 (5 bases). Trimming left V 3 bases short and J 10 bases short, with 18 bases between. The CDR3 is 13 amino acids. Germline lookup yields CDR1 GTSNPN and CDR2 SVGIG (reference sequence). CDR3 nucleotide sequence: TGTGCCTGGAGAGCTGGCGGGGCGGGTGGAGCTTTCTTT. As protein: CAWRAGGAGGAFF.

This chain connects TRBV6-5 to TRBJ1-2, with 7 bases fitting TRBD1. The CDR3 spans 14 residues. Germline V gene sequence: CDR1 MNHEY, CDR2 SVGAGI. Losses at the gene ends were 10 bases for V and 6 bases for J; bases not matched to a gene: 14. CDR3 sequence (DNA): TGTGCCACCGGGGGGGTGGGACAGTACAATGGCTACACCTTC. Encoded protein: CATGGVGQYNGYTF.

The chain links TRBV11-2 to TRBJ1-1; 7 bases are a match to TRBD1. CDR1 is SGHAT, CDR2 FQNNGV, per germline. The CDR3 loop spans 16 amino acids. V lost 4 bases and J lost 0; bases outside the gene matches: 8. In nucleotides, the CDR3 is TGTGCCAGCAGCTATTGGAAGGGGGCAATGAACACTGAAGCTTTCTTT. Its protein product is CASSYWKGAMNTEAFF. Based on the CDR3 plus reference TRBV11-2 and TRBJ1-1, the full variable domain is EAGVAQSPRYKIIEKRQSVAFWCNPISGHATLYWYQQILGQGPKLLIQFQNNGVVDDSQLPKDRFSAERLKGVDSTLKIQPAKLEDSAVYLCASSYWKGAMNTEAFFGQGTRLTVV.

DNA for the CDR3: TGTGCCAGCAGGACCAGGGGCTTTGACTATGGCTACACCTTC. It codes for CASRTRGFDYGYTF. The rearrangement joins TRBV6-5 to TRBJ1-2; D possibly corresponds to TRBD1 (6 bases). Germline CDR1 reads MNHEY; CDR2 reads SVGAGI. The V gene lost 6 bases and the J gene lost 3 bases, with 14 bases spanning the gap. The CDR3 runs 14 residues.

The J gene is TRBJ2-1, the V gene TRBV19; 9 positions agree with TRBD1. CDR1 and CDR2 (germline): LNHDA, SQIVND (reference sequence). This CDR3 is 16 amino acids long. The V segment lost 5 bases and the J segment 0 bases; nucleotides outside the gene matches: 5. CDR3 sequence (DNA): TGTGCCAGTAGTGTCGACAGGGGGAGCTCCTACAATGAGCAGTTCTTC. Translating it yields CASSVDRGSSYNEQFF.

This clone was seen only a few times. This chain uses TRBV14 with TRBJ1-2; a weak D match, TRBD1 (5 bases). In germline, CDR1 is SGHDN, CDR2 FVKESK. V gave up 0 bases and J gave up 5 bases, with 10 bases separating them. The CDR3 has 14 amino acids. CDR3 sequence: CASSQDLGGYGYTF. CDR3 sequence (DNA): TGTGCCAGCAGCCAAGATCTGGGGGGATATGGCTACACCTTC.

J is TRBJ1-1 and V is TRBV28; D is unclear. Germline V gives CDR1 MDHEN, CDR2 SYDVKM. This CDR3 is 15 amino acids long. Trimming removed 3 bases from V and 11 bases from J, with 22 bases in between. Here the CDR3 DNA reads TGTGCCAGCAGTTTGGGGAGGGCCTTACCAGTGGGTGCTTTCTTT. Translation gives CASSLGRALPVGAFF.

J is TRBJ2-3 and V is TRBV10-3, with 13 bases lining up with TRBD2. Looked up from germline, CDR1 is ENHRY and CDR2 is SYGVKD. The CDR3 contains 14 residues. V shed 8 bases, J shed 1 base, and the junction held 0 bases outside the gene matches. In DNA form, the CDR3 reads TGTGCCATCGGGACTAGCGGGGGCACAGATACGCAGTATTTT. Its protein is CAIGTSGGTDTQYF.

This clone was recorded only once. The chain has TRBV27 and TRBJ1-1; weak D call: TRBD1 (6 bases). The CDR3 loop spans 14 amino acids. CDR1 and CDR2 from the germline V gene are MNHEY and SMNVEV (reference sequence). Trimming cost V 2 bases and J 4 bases, with 11 bases left between them. CDR3 region: CASSLQGSGTEAFF. In DNA, the CDR3 is TGTGCCAGCAGTTTACAGGGGAGTGGCACTGAAGCTTTCTTT.